The 21 T cell receptor beta chains reported below all come from one sample, sequenced in a study of cytomegalovirus exposure and HLA in healthy donors. PCR employed 60 Vbeta and 13 Jbeta primers. Some clones are missing from TCRdb's copy, which holds only in-frame ones; the method was immunoSEQ multiplex PCR. The profile shows about 120,000 clones, around 80% of them singletons. The specimen sequenced was PBMCs. These receptor sequences come from a woman in her late teens or twenties in good health and CMV-seronegative.

The genes are TRBV5-1 and TRBJ2-1; D is uncertain. The CDR3 is made up of 16 amino acids. The germline CDR1 and CDR2 sequences are SGHRS and YFSETQ. V dropped 5 bases and J dropped 0 bases, with 15 bases sitting between them. The CDR3 region is CASRLLTMSSYNEQFF. DNA for the CDR3: TGCGCCAGCAGACTCCTTACGATGAGCTCCTACAATGAGCAGTTCTTC.

Remarks on this clone: The junction differs from germline at one of its ends, possibly a read error. The chain has TRBV5-1 and TRBJ2-6; maybe TRBD1 (7 bases). In germline, CDR1 is SGHRS, CDR2 YFSETQ. CDR3 length: 16 amino acids. For the CDR3, the DNA is TGCCCCGGAGGGGGCTCCTCCAGCTCTGGGGCCAACGGCCTGACTTTC. The encoded protein is CPGGGSSSSGANGLTF.

The V and J genes are TRBV27 and TRBJ2-7, with 7 bases matching TRBD2. With V trimmed by 3 bases and J by 7 bases, 0 bases remained unmatched. This CDR3 has 11 amino acids. Germline V gene sequence: CDR1 MNHEY, CDR2 SMNVEV (reference sequence). CDR3 in DNA: TGTGCCAGCAGTTTCGGGAGGGAGCAGTACTTC. Protein: CASSFGREQYF.

The CDR3 loop is CASSLLSGGLSEAFF. The CDR3, as DNA: TGTGCCAGCAGTTTACTGTCAGGGGGCCTCTCTGAAGCTTTCTTT. V is TRBV7-9 and J is TRBJ1-1, with TRBD1 matching 8 bases. Unmatched junction bases numbered 12, after V lost 6 bases and J lost 6 bases. This CDR3 comprises 15 residues. CDR1 and CDR2 (germline): SEHNR, FQNEAQ (reference sequence).

V is TRBV5-6 and J is TRBJ1-2; TRBD1 agrees at 8 bases. V lost 4 bases, J lost 0 bases, and 2 bases stayed unmatched. CDR1 and CDR2 (germline): SGHDT, YYEEEE. The CDR3 runs 14 residues. The CDR3, as DNA: TGTGCCAGCAGCCGACAGGGGACTAACTATGGCTACACCTTC. This encodes CASSRQGTNYGYTF.

This clone was counted only a few times. The chain recombines TRBV5-4 with TRBJ2-1, with 10 bases that match TRBD2. V shed 4 bases, J shed 3 bases, and the junction held 4 bases outside the gene matches. The CDR3 has 15 amino acids. Per the germline V gene, CDR1 is SGHNT and CDR2 is YYREEE (reference sequence). The CDR3: CASSLGTSDYNEQFF. The CDR3 nucleotides read TGTGCCAGCAGCCTCGGGACTAGCGACTACAATGAGCAGTTCTTC.

The chain is built from TRBV5-5 and TRBJ1-2, with D possibly being TRBD1 (5 bases). This CDR3 comprises 15 residues. Germline CDR1 reads SGHKS; CDR2 reads YYEKEE (reference sequence). The V gene lost 1 base and the J gene lost 4 bases, with 14 bases spanning the gap. In nucleotides, the CDR3 is TGTGCCAGCAGCTTGAGGAGACAGTCTTCCTATGGCTACACCTTC. Protein: CASSLRRQSSYGYTF.

DNA of the CDR3: TGTGCCAGCAGTTACCCAGGGACAGGGTCCTACAATGAGCAGTTCTTC. It specifies CASSYPGTGSYNEQFF. V gene TRBV6-6 combines with J gene TRBJ2-1, with 9 nucleotides matching TRBD1. This CDR3 has 16 residues. With 2 bases clipped from V and 1 base from J, the junction kept 3 bases outside the gene matches. Germline CDR1 reads MNHNY; CDR2 reads SVGAGI (reference sequence).

This clone was detected only once. V is TRBV6-1 and J is TRBJ2-1; 7 bases match TRBD2. The V gene end was trimmed by 0 bases and the J gene end by 12 bases; junction bases not matched to a gene: 14. The CDR3 runs to 16 residues. CDR1 is MNHNS, CDR2 SASEGT, per germline. CDR3 DNA: TGTGCCAGCAGTGAAGCGCTATGGGGAGGGCCAGGAGCGCAGTTCTTC. Translated: CASSEALWGGPGAQFF.

The rearrangement uses TRBV5-1 and TRBJ2-1, with 9 positions matching TRBD2. Unmatched junction bases numbered 10, after V lost 2 bases and J lost 7 bases. The germline CDR1 and CDR2 sequences are SGHRS and YFSETQ. This CDR3 has 16 residues. CDR3 coding DNA: TGCGCCAGCAGCTTTGGAGCGGGAGGATTTAGGAATGAGCAGTTCTTC. Encoded protein: CASSFGAGGFRNEQFF. Variable domain in full (rest from reference TRBV5-1 and TRBJ2-1): KAGVTQTPRYLIKTRGQQVTLSCSPISGHRSVSWYQQTPGQGLQFLFEYFSETQRNKGNFPGRFSGRQFSNSRSEMNVSTLELGDSALYLCASSFGAGGFRNEQFFGPGTRLTVL.

This clone has a single count. The V call is TRBV18, the J call TRBJ2-2; no clear D. V was clipped by 5 bases and J by 7 bases, with 8 bases between them. CDR1 and CDR2 from the germline V gene are KGHSH and LQKENI. The CDR3 runs 12 residues. The DNA for the CDR3 is TGTGCCAGCTCAGCCCGAGGCGGGGAGCTGTTTTTT. Translating gives CASSARGGELFF.

The chain carries TRBV19 and TRBJ1-2; TRBD1 matches at 8 bases. This CDR3 comprises 14 residues. Germline-derived CDR1 and CDR2 are LNHDA and SQIVND (reference sequence). V dropped 3 bases and J dropped 8; count of bases not matched to a gene: 8. The CDR3 protein is CASSIPTGVLGYTF. In nucleotides, the CDR3 is TGTGCCAGTAGTATCCCGACAGGGGTGCTAGGCTACACCTTC. The full variable domain, with the rest looked up from reference TRBV19 and TRBJ1-2, is DGGITQSPKYLFRKEGQNVTLSCEQNLNHDAMYWYRQDPGQGLRLIYYSQIVNDFQKGDIAEGYSVSREKKESFPLTVTSAQKNPTAFYLCASSIPTGVLGYTFGSGTRLTVV.

This chain joins TRBV5-4 and TRBJ2-7, with 7 nucleotides matching TRBD1. The ends lost 2 bases at V and 3 bases at J; junction bases unmatched: 2. This CDR3 has 13 residues. Germline loops: CDR1 SGHNT, CDR2 YYREEE (reference sequence). The chain's CDR3 is CASSFDRVYEQYF. CDR3 nucleotide sequence: TGTGCCAGCAGCTTCGACAGGGTCTACGAGCAGTACTTC.

The table lists this clone with a few counts. V gene TRBV11-2 combines with J gene TRBJ2-7, with D maybe TRBD2 (7 bases). The CDR3 runs to 15 residues. Germline assignment: CDR1 SGHAT and CDR2 FQNNGV. V lost 3 bases and J lost 7, with 19 bases in between. The CDR3 sequence is CASSLVGGPFTEQYF. The DNA for the CDR3 is TGTGCCAGCAGCTTGGTGGGGGGGCCCTTCACGGAGCAGTACTTC.

The chain couples TRBV11-1 to TRBJ2-2; D might be TRBD1 (5 bases). Germline-derived CDR1 and CDR2 are SGHAT and FQDESV (reference sequence). V was cut by 2 bases and J by 4 bases, with 11 bases left in between. The CDR3 consists of 15 residues. The CDR3 nucleotides read TGTGCCAGCAGCTTAACCAGGGCAGGCACCGGGGAGCTGTTTTTT. Translated, it gives CASSLTRAGTGELFF. Full variable domain (missing parts from reference TRBV11-1 and TRBJ2-2): EAEVAQSPRYKITEKSQAVAFWCDPISGHATLYWYRQILGQGPELLVQFQDESVVDDSQLPKDRFSAERLKGVDSTLKIQPAELGDSAMYLCASSLTRAGTGELFFGEGSRLTVL.

The V call is TRBV5-6, the J call TRBJ2-3, with TRBD2 matching over 7 bases. CDR1 and CDR2 (germline): SGHDT, YYEEEE. Unmatched junction bases numbered 7, after V lost 6 bases and J lost 3 bases. The CDR3 covers 14 residues. CDR3 sequence (DNA): TGTGCCAGCAACAGGAGGGGAGGGACAGATACGCAGTATTTT. Encoded protein: CASNRRGGTDTQYF.

The chain recombines TRBV4-2 with TRBJ2-6, with 8 bases fitting TRBD1. The CDR3 totals 18 residues. Losses at the gene ends were 0 bases for V and 1 base for J; bases not matched to a gene: 5. Germline CDR1 reads LGHNA; CDR2 reads YNFKEQ. The CDR3 DNA is TGTGCCAGCAGCCAAGAAGACAGGGGTGCATCTGGGGCCAACGTCCTGACTTTC. It yields the protein CASSQEDRGASGANVLTF.

This chain joins TRBV19 and TRBJ2-7, with 13 bases matching TRBD2. Trimming at V came to 6 bases and at J to 5 bases, leaving 7 bases not matched to a gene. This CDR3 is 15 amino acids long. Germline loops: CDR1 LNHDA, CDR2 SQIVND (reference sequence). The CDR3, as DNA: TGTGCCAGTAGCATCGGACTAGCGGGAGCAAACGAGCAGTACTTC. The encoded protein is CASSIGLAGANEQYF.

The chain carries TRBV19 and TRBJ1-4; D uncertain. V was pared by 3 bases and J by 2 bases, with 13 bases between. CDR3 length: 16 residues. From germline, CDR1 is LNHDA and CDR2 SQIVND (reference sequence). The CDR3 sequence: CASSIGTGYTNEKLFF. The CDR3 DNA reads as TGTGCCAGTAGTATCGGAACCGGGTACACTAATGAAAAACTGTTTTTT.

The chain combines TRBV18 with TRBJ1-5; 7 nucleotides agree with TRBD1. CDR1 KGHSH and CDR2 LQKENI come from the germline V gene. V dropped 8 bases and J dropped 8; count of bases not matched to a gene: 18. This CDR3 is 16 amino acids long. CDR3: CASQSVQGRLMEPQHF. CDR3 sequence (DNA): TGTGCCAGCCAGTCCGTACAGGGGCGCCTAATGGAGCCCCAGCATTTT.

The rearrangement joins TRBV11-2 to TRBJ1-4, with TRBD1 identical over 7 bases. The CDR3 consists of 14 residues. Trimming took 6 bases from V and 3 from J; bases not matched to a gene: 4. Germline V gene lookup returns CDR1 SGHAT and CDR2 FQNNGV. DNA of the CDR3: TGTGCCAGCAGTTATACAGGGGCTAATGAAAAACTGTTTTTT. Amino acids: CASSYTGANEKLFF.